This paragraph covers one TCR beta chain sequence. This sample stems from a study of blood T cell repertoires in COVID-19. Whole-study context: Both acute and convalescent COVID-19 samples were obtained from the United States, Italy and Spain.

In the original workflow: Amplifying reference gene primers gave estimates of nucleated cell counts. Profiled with immunoSEQ multiplex PCR; TCRdb holds only in-frame clones, not every one. V and J calls and clone size follow that table, whereas D and trimming were derived from the DNA. This sample has about 150,000 clones; 70% to 90% occur once, and the top ten carry less than 5.5%. This CDR3 has 15 residues. Germline V gene data show CDR1 as SGHRS and CDR2 as YFSETQ. Trimming pared 0 bases from V and 9 bases from J, leaving 16 bases between. This TCR was sampled from a man in his forties or fifties who had recovered from COVID-19. The sequenced sample was PBMCs or T cells enriched from blood (not recorded which). This rearrangement joins TRBV5-1 to TRBJ2-1, with D possibly TRBD2 on 5 matching bases. The CDR3 sequence: CASSLGLAFQGEQFF. The CDR3 nucleotides are TGCGCCAGCAGCTTGGGTCTAGCCTTTCAAGGTGAGCAGTTCTTC.